This TCR beta chain was sequenced for a study of cytomegalovirus exposure and HLA in healthy donors. General observations from the study: Near-uniform donor sequencing depth was presumed by presence/absence analyses. Later on, an analysis found that several of the most significant clusters appeared to be linked to common viral pathogens, which included parvovirus B19.

Amplification used 60 Vbeta primers and 13 Jbeta primers. Generated by immunoSEQ multiplex PCR, the TCRdb table keeps only in-frame clones and is missing some. The table counts some 67,000 clones; around 1.6% lies in the top ten. CDR1 and CDR2 (germline): SGHRS, YFSETQ. The CDR3 covers 15 residues. Trimming took 2 bases from V and 7 from J, leaving 15 bases between them. Details on this clone: The target antigen is unknown.

All the people who gave samples were healthy bone marrow donors. This clonotype originated in a woman aged 25 to 39 in good health and CMV-seronegative. Sequencing used PBMCs. The chain recombines TRBV5-1 with TRBJ1-4, with D tentatively TRBD1 (6 bases). The CDR3 DNA is TGCGCCAGCAGCTTAAAGGGGGACACTGGTGAAAAACTGTTTTTT. Translating gives CASSLKGDTGEKLFF.